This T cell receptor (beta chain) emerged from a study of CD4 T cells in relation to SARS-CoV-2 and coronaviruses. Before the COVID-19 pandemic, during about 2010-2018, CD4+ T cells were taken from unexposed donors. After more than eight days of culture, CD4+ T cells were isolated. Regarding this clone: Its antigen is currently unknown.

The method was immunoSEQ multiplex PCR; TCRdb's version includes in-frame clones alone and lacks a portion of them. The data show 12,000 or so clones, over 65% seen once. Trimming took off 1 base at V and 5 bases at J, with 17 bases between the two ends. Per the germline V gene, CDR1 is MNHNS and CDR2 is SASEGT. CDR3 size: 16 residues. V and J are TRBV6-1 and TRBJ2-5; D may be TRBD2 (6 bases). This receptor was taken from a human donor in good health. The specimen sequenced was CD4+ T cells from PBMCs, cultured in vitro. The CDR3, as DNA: TGTGCCAGCAGTGAAGAGGTGGAGGGCGGAAGGGAGACCCAGTACTTC. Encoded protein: CASSEEVEGGRETQYF.